One sample yielded the 24 T cell receptor beta chains listed below, sequenced in a study of blood T cell repertoires in COVID-19. Assay: immunoSEQ multiplex PCR; the TCRdb copy retains only in-frame clones and omits some. The table has around 260,000 clones, approximately 86% seen once. The sample was peripheral blood. The receptors were gathered from a human donor in a cohort sampled during active COVID-19.

This clone was seen a few times. The chain is built from TRBV7-9 and TRBJ2-7, with a possible D match to TRBD1 (5 bases). Germline V gene sequence: CDR1 SEHNR, CDR2 FQNEAQ (reference sequence). The CDR3 covers 11 residues. Trimming stripped 5 bases from V and 7 bases from J, with 9 bases between. DNA for the CDR3: TGTGCCAGCAGCCAAGCAGGGGAGCAGTACTTC. It translates to CASSQAGEQYF.

The sample holds one count of this clone. This chain links TRBV9 with TRBJ2-7; no clear D. From germline, CDR1 is SGDLS and CDR2 YYNGEE. The length of the CDR3 is 10 residues. V gave up 3 bases and J gave up 5 bases, with 3 bases separating them. The CDR3 DNA follows: TGTGCCAGCAGCGGAGACGAGCAGTACTTC. It yields the protein CASSGDEQYF.

The CDR3 DNA is TGTGCCAGCAGTGAAACCGGCGGGAGGAAGAATGAGCAGTTCTTC. As protein: CASSETGGRKNEQFF. J is TRBJ2-1 and V is TRBV6-1; TRBD2 aligns across 8 bases. There are 15 residues in the CDR3. With V trimmed by 2 bases and J by 7 bases, 7 bases remained unmatched. The germline V gene has CDR1 MNHNS and CDR2 SASEGT.

To note about this clone: This sample includes further DNA sequences coding for the same CDR3. V and J are TRBV7-2 and TRBJ1-3; 11 bases match TRBD1. Germline V gene data show CDR1 as SGHTA and CDR2 as FQGNSA. Trimming took 4 bases from V and 2 from J; bases not matched to a gene: 4. The CDR3 runs 16 residues. Here the CDR3 reads CASSSRDRGAGNTIYF. The CDR3 nucleotides are TGTGCCAGCAGCTCGAGGGACAGGGGGGCTGGAAACACCATATATTTT.

The J gene is TRBJ1-2, the V gene TRBV6-6; the match to TRBD1 covers 8 bases. In germline, CDR1 is MNHNY, CDR2 SVGAGI (reference sequence). V gave up 6 bases and J gave up 1 base; unmatched junction bases: 4. The CDR3 runs 14 residues. The CDR3 DNA sequence: TGTGCCAGCAGCCTGGACAGGGTTAACTATGGCTACACCTTC. Its protein product is CASSLDRVNYGYTF.

The J gene is TRBJ1-4, the V gene TRBV4-1, with 7 bases identical to TRBD1. The CDR3 has 16 amino acids. J was trimmed by 6 bases and V by 4 bases; bases with no gene match: 11. CDR1 MGHRA and CDR2 YSYEKL come from the germline V gene. CDR3 nucleotide sequence: TGCGCCAGCAGCCCATTCCCCAGGGGGTCGGATGAAAAACTGTTTTTT. Translated: CASSPFPRGSDEKLFF.

This chain links TRBV28 with TRBJ1-2, with D unresolved. This CDR3 spans 14 amino acids. Germline V gene sequence: CDR1 MDHEN, CDR2 SYDVKM. V was cut by 5 bases and J by 3 bases, with 13 bases left in between. CDR3 DNA sequence: TGTGCCAGCAGTGCAGCGTATTGGGACTATGGCTACACCTTC. Protein: CASSAAYWDYGYTF.

The chain joins TRBV7-6 to TRBJ2-2, with 13 bases matching TRBD2. Trimming removed 0 bases from V and 3 bases from J; junction bases left unmatched: 13. The CDR3 spans 21 residues. The V gene's germline CDR1 is SGHVS and CDR2 FNYEAQ. The CDR3: CASSLAPRTSGGYPYTGELFF. CDR3 nucleotides: TGTGCCAGCAGCTTAGCTCCGCGGACTAGCGGGGGTTACCCTTACACCGGGGAGCTGTTTTTT.

The rearrangement links TRBV29-1 to TRBJ1-5; TRBD1 agrees at 7 bases. The V gene end was trimmed by 7 bases and the J gene end by 5 bases; junction bases not matched to a gene: 8. Germline CDR1 is SQVTM and CDR2 is ANQGSEA. The CDR3 runs to 13 residues. The DNA of the CDR3 is TGCAGCGCCACTGACAGGGTCGATCAGCCCCAGCATTTT. Translated: CSATDRVDQPQHF.

The J gene is TRBJ1-1, the V gene TRBV5-6; TRBD1 aligns across 7 bases. CDR3 length: 14 amino acids. The V segment lost 4 bases and the J segment 6 bases; nucleotides outside the gene matches: 9. CDR1 and CDR2 (germline): SGHDT, YYEEEE. CDR3 in amino acids: CASSRQGSVPEAFF. The CDR3 DNA reads as TGTGCCAGCAGCAGACAGGGATCGGTCCCTGAAGCTTTCTTT.

V usage is TRBV9 and J usage is TRBJ2-5; D might be TRBD1 (5 bases). The germline V gene has CDR1 SGDLS and CDR2 YYNGEE. The CDR3 is made up of 14 amino acids. V was pared by 3 bases and J by 5 bases, with 14 bases between. CDR3 sequence reads: CASSAGRAPETQYF. The DNA of the CDR3 is TGTGCCAGCAGCGCCGGCAGGGCGCCTGAGACCCAGTACTTC.

The V call is TRBV9, the J call TRBJ1-2, with 8 bases identical to TRBD1. V dropped 3 bases and J dropped 2; count of bases not matched to a gene: 18. This CDR3 comprises 19 residues. Per the germline V gene, CDR1 is SGDLS and CDR2 is YYNGEE. This CDR3 is CASSGSSENRGMWNYGYTF. CDR3 sequence (DNA): TGTGCCAGCAGCGGCAGCTCCGAGAACAGGGGGATGTGGAACTATGGCTACACCTTC.

The chain recombines TRBV16 with TRBJ2-5; 7 positions agree with TRBD2. The CDR3 is 14 residues long. Per germline, CDR1 KGHSY and CDR2 FQNENV. Trimming at V came to 5 bases and at J to 1 base, leaving 4 bases not matched to a gene. The chain's CDR3 is CASSTSGGQETQYF. In nucleotides, the CDR3 is TGTGCCAGCAGCACCTCGGGAGGCCAAGAGACCCAGTACTTC.

This clone is a singleton in its sample. The chain couples TRBV3-1 (or the pseudogene TRBV3-2) to TRBJ2-2; D might be TRBD2 (6 bases). The CDR3 runs to 15 residues. Germline loops: CDR1 LGHDT, CDR2 YNNKEL (reference sequence). The germline V and J ends were trimmed by 4 bases and 2 bases, with 11 bases remaining between them. CDR3 sequence: CASSLRDFNTGELFF. CDR3 nucleotides: TGTGCCAGCAGCCTCCGGGACTTTAACACCGGGGAGCTGTTTTTT.

The V and J genes are TRBV19 and TRBJ2-2, with D tentatively TRBD1 (5 bases). The germline CDR1 and CDR2 sequences are LNHDA and SQIVND (reference sequence). Deletions cut 7 bases from V and 3 bases from J, with 15 bases between. This CDR3 has 15 residues. Here the CDR3 DNA reads TGTGCCAGTAAACTACAGGCCAGGGACACCGGGGAGCTGTTTTTT. Its protein is CASKLQARDTGELFF.

The chain joins TRBV6-2 or TRBV6-3 to TRBJ1-1; TRBD1 agrees at 7 bases. CDR1 and CDR2 (germline): MNHEY, SVGEGT. The CDR3 has 15 amino acids. Trimming at V came to 0 bases and at J to 5 bases, leaving 6 bases not matched to a gene. CDR3 protein: CASSYSGQTNTEAFF. The DNA of the CDR3 is TGTGCCAGCAGTTACTCGGGACAGACTAATACTGAAGCTTTCTTT.

J is TRBJ2-7 and V is TRBV7-9, with TRBD1 identical over 7 bases. Germline V gene sequence: CDR1 SEHNR, CDR2 FQNEAQ (reference sequence). Trimming removed 4 bases from V and 0 bases from J; junction bases left unmatched: 3. This CDR3 spans 14 amino acids. The CDR3 DNA sequence: TGTGCCAGCAGCTCGACAGGGAGCTCCTACGAGCAGTACTTC. Protein product: CASSSTGSSYEQYF. The whole variable domain, filled in from reference TRBV7-9 and TRBJ2-7, reads DTGVSQNPRHKITKRGQNVTFRCDPISEHNRLYWYRQTLGQGPEFLTYFQNEAQLEKSRLLSDRFSAERPKGSFSTLEIQRTEQGDSAMYLCASSSTGSSYEQYFGPGTRLTVT.

This clone occurred once. The rearrangement uses TRBV18 and TRBJ1-1; D remains ambiguous. V shed 2 bases and J shed 1 base, with 8 bases lying between them. Germline-derived CDR1 and CDR2 are KGHSH and LQKENI. This CDR3 spans 14 amino acids. CDR3: CASSPRGRNTEAFF. The CDR3 DNA sequence: TGTGCCAGCTCACCAAGAGGCCGGAACACTGAAGCTTTCTTT. The variable domain in full, with the rest retrieved from reference TRBV18 and TRBJ1-1, is NAGVMQNPRHLVRRRGQEARLRCSPMKGHSHVYWYRQLPEEGLKFMVYLQKENIIDESGMPKERFSAEFPKEGPSILRIQQVVRGDSAAYFCASSPRGRNTEAFFGQGTRLTVV.

The V gene is TRBV7-8, the J gene TRBJ2-7, with 8 bases identical to TRBD1. Per the germline V gene, CDR1 is SGHVS and CDR2 is FQNEAQ. Losses at the gene ends were 1 base for V and 2 bases for J; bases not matched to a gene: 7. CDR3 size: 16 residues. Written as DNA, the CDR3 is TGTGCCAGCAGCTTAGAGGGGGCAGGGGGCACCTACGAGCAGTACTTC. It codes for CASSLEGAGGTYEQYF.

The chain combines TRBV7-9 with TRBJ2-2; weak D call: TRBD2 (7 bases). Trimming cost V 4 bases and J 4 bases, with 13 bases left between them. CDR3 length: 15 amino acids. CDR1 and CDR2 (germline): SEHNR, FQNEAQ (reference sequence). The CDR3 DNA follows: TGTGCCAGCAGCTGGGGGGGGGCTGGCACCGGGGAGCTGTTTTTT. Protein product: CASSWGGAGTGELFF.

This clone was seen just once. J is TRBJ1-5 and V is TRBV4-3; D might be TRBD1 (5 bases). Germline V gene lookup returns CDR1 LGHNA and CDR2 YSLEER. This CDR3 has 14 amino acids. The CDR3 DNA follows: TGCCCCCCGACAGAACTTCATAGCAATCAGCCCCAGCATTTT. Translating it yields CPPTELHSNQPQHF.

This clone has only one observation. The rearrangement uses TRBV4-1 and TRBJ1-5; D perhaps matches TRBD1 (5 bases). Germline V gives CDR1 MGHRA, CDR2 YSYEKL. The CDR3 covers 16 residues. V lost 2 bases, J lost 0 bases, and 11 bases lay in between. The CDR3 here is CASSQWTSPSNQPQHF. The DNA of the CDR3 is TGCGCCAGCAGCCAATGGACATCGCCTAGCAATCAGCCCCAGCATTTT.

Only one count was recorded for this clone. This sequence joins TRBV18 and TRBJ2-7, with 7 bases aligning to TRBD1. CDR1 and CDR2 from the germline V gene are KGHSH and LQKENI. V lost 0 bases and J lost 5; bases outside the gene matches: 7. The CDR3 has 15 residues. DNA for the CDR3: TGTGCCAGCTCACCACCGACGACAGGGTGGAACGAGCAGTACTTC. Translation gives CASSPPTTGWNEQYF.

The chain combines TRBV9 with TRBJ2-7, with D possibly matching TRBD1 (5 bases). Germline V gene lookup returns CDR1 SGDLS and CDR2 YYNGEE. With 2 bases removed from V and 4 bases from J, the gap between germline ends came to 13 bases. The CDR3 length is 14 residues. Here the CDR3 DNA reads TGTGCCAGCAGCGTCGGACACCTATTTTACGAGCAGTACTTC. This codes for CASSVGHLFYEQYF.